This T cell receptor beta chain stems from a study of brain T cells in children with intractable seizures. With 3 bases removed from V and 8 bases from J, the gap between germline ends came to 19 bases. Germline values: CDR1 LGHDT, CDR2 YNNKEL (reference sequence). This CDR3 has 15 amino acids. This clone was recorded only once. Time point noted: blood from clinic visit 5 months post-surgery; TSC patient then seizure free. TCRdb's copy holds only in-frame clones and misses some; the assay was immunoSEQ multiplex PCR. The table records about 340,000 clones, more than 85% of them present only once. Source: peripheral blood, taken approximately 5 months after surgery. This chain links TRBV3-1 (or the pseudogene TRBV3-2) with TRBJ1-2, with D maybe TRBD1 (6 bases). The sequence derives from a boy in the first two years of life with tuberous sclerosis and intractable seizures. The CDR3: CASSQRQDLRRGYTF. DNA of the CDR3: TGTGCCAGCAGCCAGAGACAGGACCTAAGAAGAGGCTACACCTTC.